A single sample gave rise to the 7 T cell receptor beta chains below, sequenced in a study of blood T cell repertoires in COVID-19. Libraries were prepared by immunoSEQ multiplex PCR; TCRdb keeps only in-frame clonotypes and omits some of them. The data contain 240,000 or so clones, around 85% of them singletons. The sample consisted of peripheral blood. The receptors derive from a man between 60 and 75 years old with acute or convalescent COVID-19.

The chain is built from TRBV10-3 and TRBJ2-1, with D perhaps TRBD2 (5 bases). CDR1 and CDR2 from the germline V gene are ENHRY and SYGVKD. CDR3 length: 16 residues. V lost 3 bases and J lost 8, with 20 bases in between. The CDR3 here is CAISDRGSVSVHEQFF. The DNA of the CDR3 is TGTGCCATCAGTGATCGGGGTAGCGTCTCGGTCCATGAGCAGTTCTTC.

The chain joins TRBV14 to TRBJ1-1; D not resolved. The CDR3 sequence is 11 residues long. CDR1 and CDR2 from the germline V gene are SGHDN and FVKESK. Trimming took off 1 base at V and 10 bases at J, with 7 bases between the two ends. The CDR3 DNA is TGTGCCAGCAGCCAAGGCGTCGGAGCTTTCTTT. Residues: CASSQGVGAFF.

The CDR3 DNA is TGCGCCAGCAGCTTGAACCGGGAGGGCCTTGTCGGCGGGGAGCTGTTTTTT. The encoded protein is CASSLNREGLVGGELFF. The chain links TRBV5-1 to TRBJ2-2; 8 bases match TRBD2. Trimming took 1 base from V and 7 from J; bases not matched to a gene: 12. CDR1 is SGHRS, CDR2 YFSETQ, per germline. The CDR3 loop spans 17 amino acids.

The chain combines TRBV10-2 with TRBJ1-1; D might be TRBD1 (6 bases). The CDR3 is made up of 13 amino acids. Germline CDR1 WSHSY, CDR2 SAAADI. V lost 0 bases, J lost 11 bases, and 13 bases lay in between. CDR3 nucleotides: TGCGCCAGCAGTGAGTCCTCAGGGGCGGCGGCTTTCTTT. Amino acid sequence: CASSESSGAAAFF.

This chain joins TRBV29-1 and TRBJ1-1, with D possibly being TRBD1 (5 bases). This CDR3 contains 14 residues. V was clipped by 3 bases and J by 0 bases, with 11 bases between them. Germline V gene lookup returns CDR1 SQVTM and CDR2 ANQGSEA. The CDR3 bases are TGCAGCGTTGAGAGGGGCGGGGTGAACACTGAAGCTTTCTTT. As protein: CSVERGGVNTEAFF.

The V and J genes are TRBV28 and TRBJ1-1; 12 positions match TRBD1. The length of the CDR3 is 15 residues. V lost 0 bases, J lost 7 bases, and 3 bases stayed unmatched. Germline-derived CDR1 and CDR2 are MDHEN and SYDVKM. CDR3 protein: CASSLWGTGGIEAFF. Here the CDR3 DNA reads TGTGCCAGCAGTTTATGGGGGACAGGGGGCATTGAAGCTTTCTTT.

The rearrangement uses TRBV28 and TRBJ2-1; D not certain. CDR1 is MDHEN, CDR2 SYDVKM, per germline. The CDR3 extends over 11 amino acids. V lost 2 bases to trimming and J lost 9 bases, with 5 bases between them. The CDR3 nucleotides are TGTGCCAGCAGTTTAGAAGCTGAGCAGTTCTTC. Protein product: CASSLEAEQFF. The complete variable domain, with remaining parts taken from reference TRBV28 and TRBJ2-1, reads DVKVTQSSRYLVKRTGEKVFLECVQDMDHENMFWYRQDPGLGLRLIYFSYDVKMKEKGDIPEGYSVSREKKERFSLILESASTNQTSMYLCASSLEAEQFFGPGTRLTVL.